What follows are 25 T cell receptor beta chains derived from one specimen sequenced in a study of T cell responses to AZD1222 COVID-19 vaccine. The table came from immunoSEQ multiplex PCR; TCRdb's copy has only in-frame clones and leaves some out. The top ten clones hold less than 1.3% of a sample with about 170,000 clones, about 83% of them seen once. The material sequenced was peripheral blood, taken 28 days after the second AZD1222 dose. The receptors come from an adult who received the AZD1222 COVID-19 vaccine.

The chain uses TRBV14 and TRBJ1-6, with D possibly matching TRBD1 (5 bases). Trimming pared 1 base from V and 9 bases from J, leaving 16 bases between. CDR1 is SGHDN and CDR2 is FVKESK in the germline V gene. This CDR3 is built from 16 residues. The DNA of the CDR3 is TGTGCCAGCAGCCAAGGCTCGGGCAGGGTCGCTTCACCCCTCCACTTT. Translation: CASSQGSGRVASPLHF.

Of note for this clone: The sample contains more than one DNA sequence encoding this CDR3. The chain links TRBV5-4 to TRBJ2-7; D is possibly TRBD2 (5 bases). Per germline, CDR1 SGHNT and CDR2 YYREEE (reference sequence). The CDR3 extends over 12 amino acids. Trimming left V 4 bases short and J 4 bases short, with 9 bases between. CDR3 region: CASSLTGYEQYF. The DNA of the CDR3 is TGTGCCAGCAGCCTCACGGGGTACGAGCAGTACTTC.

The V and J genes are TRBV7-2 and TRBJ2-7; 7 nucleotides line up with TRBD1. From germline, CDR1 is SGHTA and CDR2 FQGNSA. This CDR3 has 15 residues. Trimming at V came to 0 bases and at J to 3 bases, leaving 5 bases not matched to a gene. The CDR3 DNA is TGTGCCAGCAGCTTAGCTGGGACAGACCACTACGAGCAGTACTTC. Residues: CASSLAGTDHYEQYF.

The sample holds a few counts of this clone. The chain is built from TRBV4-1 and TRBJ2-7, with D perhaps TRBD2 (6 bases). Trimming removed 3 bases at V and 4 bases at J, with 22 bases between. CDR1 is MGHRA and CDR2 is YSYEKL in the germline V gene. The CDR3 has 17 residues. The CDR3 DNA sequence: TGCGCCAGCAGCCAGGAGACGACCGGGACTCTACCTTACGAGCAGTACTTC. This codes for CASSQETTGTLPYEQYF.

This clone was observed a few times. This rearrangement joins TRBV3-1 (or the pseudogene TRBV3-2) to TRBJ1-6; the D gene is possibly TRBD1 (5 bases). Trimming left V 7 bases short and J 10 bases short, with 20 bases between. CDR3 size: 15 residues. Germline V gives CDR1 LGHDT, CDR2 YNNKEL (reference sequence). This CDR3 reads CASTHGGNRWSPLHF. The CDR3 DNA reads as TGTGCCAGCACCCACGGGGGTAACCGTTGGTCACCCCTCCACTTT.

This rearrangement joins TRBV1 to TRBJ1-5. TRBV1 is marked as a pseudogene. This CDR3 comprises 13 residues. CDR3 amino acids: CTSSYREGQPQHF. CDR3 DNA: TGCACCAGCAGCTACCGGGAAGGGCAGCCCCAGCATTTT.

The rearrangement joins TRBV19 to TRBJ2-5, with TRBD1 matching 8 bases. Per germline, CDR1 LNHDA and CDR2 SQIVND (reference sequence). The CDR3 sequence is 15 residues long. Trimming cost V 9 bases and J 2 bases; bases outside gene matches: 11. The CDR3 loop reads CARTGRGRNQETQYF. CDR3 DNA: TGTGCCAGGACAGGCAGGGGGCGAAATCAAGAGACCCAGTACTTC.

The chain uses TRBV19 and TRBJ1-3; D unresolved. V was shortened by 10 bases and J by 0 bases, with 13 bases between the two germline ends. The CDR3 covers 14 residues. Per the germline V gene, CDR1 is LNHDA and CDR2 is SQIVND (reference sequence). Here the CDR3 reads CATRRAFSGNTIYF. CDR3 DNA: TGTGCCACTCGCCGGGCCTTCTCTGGAAACACCATATATTTT.

The chain links TRBV5-5 to TRBJ1-2; D perhaps matches TRBD1 (5 bases). The germline CDR1 and CDR2 sequences are SGHKS and YYEKEE (reference sequence). This CDR3 is 13 amino acids long. V was trimmed by 4 bases and J by 4 bases, leaving 11 bases between them. As DNA, the CDR3 is TGTGCCAGCAGCCCCCGGGGCCCCTATGGCTACACCTTC. Translation: CASSPRGPYGYTF.

The gene calls are TRBV7-2 and TRBJ2-7; 11 bases line up with TRBD1. The CDR3 consists of 18 residues. Trimming took 2 bases from V and 3 from J; bases not matched to a gene: 12. CDR1 SGHTA and CDR2 FQGNSA come from the germline V gene. CDR3 in amino acids: CASSLRPKPGQGGYEQYF. The CDR3 DNA is TGTGCCAGCAGCTTACGACCAAAACCGGGACAGGGGGGCTACGAGCAGTACTTC.

The chain links TRBV19 to TRBJ2-2, with a weak D call TRBD1 (5 bases). This CDR3 has 15 amino acids. Germline V gene data show CDR1 as LNHDA and CDR2 as SQIVND (reference sequence). Between the trimmed V and J ends, which lost 3 bases and 3 bases, there was a span of 11 bases. The CDR3 DNA is TGTGCCAGTAGTATCCAGGGATGGGACACCGGGGAGCTGTTTTTT. Protein sequence: CASSIQGWDTGELFF.

The J gene is TRBJ2-7, the V gene TRBV10-2; 9 bases are a match to TRBD2. V gave up 6 bases and J gave up 0 bases; unmatched junction bases: 3. Germline V gives CDR1 WSHSY, CDR2 SAAADI. The CDR3 consists of 14 residues. DNA of the CDR3: TGCGCCAGCAGGGCTAGCGGGATCTCCTACGAGCAGTACTTC. Translated: CASRASGISYEQYF.

This chain uses TRBV3-1 (or the pseudogene TRBV3-2) with TRBJ2-7; the D is unclear. In germline, CDR1 is LGHDT, CDR2 YNNKEL (reference sequence). V shed 4 bases and J shed 1 base, with 5 bases lying between them. This CDR3 has 12 residues. This CDR3 reads CASSRVSYEQYF. The CDR3 region has the DNA TGTGCCAGCAGCCGTGTATCCTACGAGCAGTACTTC.

The table lists this clone with a count of one. The chain uses TRBV9 and TRBJ1-1, with D hard to call. Germline values: CDR1 SGDLS, CDR2 YYNGEE. This CDR3 is 14 amino acids long. Trimming took 0 bases from V and 6 from J, leaving 12 bases between them. CDR3 loop: CASSVVHTDAEAFF. CDR3 nucleotide sequence: TGTGCCAGCAGCGTAGTCCACACGGACGCTGAAGCTTTCTTT.

There are a few counts of this clone. The V gene is TRBV7-9, the J gene TRBJ1-2; 7 nucleotides agree with TRBD1. With 5 bases clipped from V and 7 bases from J, the junction kept 7 bases outside the gene matches. From germline, CDR1 is SEHNR and CDR2 FQNEAQ (reference sequence). The CDR3 runs 13 residues. CDR3 coding DNA: TGTGCCAGCAGCACGACAGGGAGCCCTGGCTACACCTTC. It encodes CASSTTGSPGYTF.

The rearrangement uses TRBV30 and TRBJ1-6; D is uncertain. V lost 4 bases and J lost 10, with 17 bases in between. The CDR3 consists of 14 residues. CDR1 is GTSNPN, CDR2 SVGIG, per germline (reference sequence). The CDR3 DNA is TGTGCCTGGACCGCAAGGGCTGTCGGGTCACCCCTCCACTTT. Amino acid sequence: CAWTARAVGSPLHF. The entire variable domain, with the rest obtained from reference TRBV30 and TRBJ1-6, is as follows: SQTIHQWPATLVQPVGSPLSLECTVEGTSNPNLYWYRQAAGRGLQLLFYSVGIGQISSEVPQNLSASRPQDRQFILSSKKLLLSDSGFYLCAWTARAVGSPLHFGNGTRLTVT.

V usage is TRBV5-6 and J usage is TRBJ1-1, with a tentative D call TRBD1 (5 bases). V was shortened by 4 bases and J by 5 bases, with 12 bases between the two germline ends. The CDR3 has 13 residues. The germline V gene encodes CDR1 SGHDT and CDR2 YYEEEE. Here the CDR3 DNA reads TGTGCCAGCAGCCTGGACACCGGGACTGAAGCTTTCTTT. Encoded protein: CASSLDTGTEAFF.

Only a few counts were recorded for this clone. The chain has TRBV19 and TRBJ1-4, with 9 bases identical to TRBD1. Unmatched junction bases numbered 6, after V lost 5 bases and J lost 5 bases. CDR3 length: 15 residues. Germline V CDR1 and CDR2: LNHDA, SQIVND (reference sequence). The CDR3 DNA reads as TGTGCCAGTAGTGCAACCGGGACAGGGAATGAAAAACTGTTTTTT. Its translation is CASSATGTGNEKLFF. Complete variable domain (other parts from reference TRBV19 and TRBJ1-4): DGGITQSPKYLFRKEGQNVTLSCEQNLNHDAMYWYRQDPGQGLRLIYYSQIVNDFQKGDIAEGYSVSREKKESFPLTVTSAQKNPTAFYLCASSATGTGNEKLFFGSGTQLSVL.

This chain uses TRBV6-6 with TRBJ1-2, with 7 bases identical to TRBD1. The V segment lost 0 bases and the J segment 8 bases; nucleotides outside the gene matches: 3. The CDR3 is 13 amino acids. From germline, CDR1 is MNHNY and CDR2 SVGAGI (reference sequence). CDR3 nucleotide sequence: TGTGCCAGCAGTTACTCCACAGGGGAAGGCTACACCTTC. This codes for CASSYSTGEGYTF.

The chain employs TRBV9 and TRBJ1-3; D unclear. Germline V gene sequence: CDR1 SGDLS, CDR2 YYNGEE. There are 14 residues in the CDR3. Trimming left V 0 bases short and J 3 bases short, with 7 bases between. The CDR3: CASSVGEVGNTIYF. In DNA, the CDR3 is TGTGCCAGCAGCGTAGGTGAAGTTGGAAACACCATATATTTT.

The chain combines TRBV4-1 with TRBJ2-2; D may be TRBD1 (5 bases). There are 13 residues in the CDR3. Germline V gene sequence: CDR1 MGHRA, CDR2 YSYEKL. Trimming shortened V by 10 bases and J by 0 bases, and 9 bases separated the two germline ends. The CDR3 protein is CATLDTNTGELFF. The CDR3 nucleotides read TGCGCCACCTTGGACACGAACACCGGGGAGCTGTTTTTT.

This chain joins TRBV12-3 or TRBV12-4 and TRBJ1-3; weak D call: TRBD1 (5 bases). This CDR3 region has 13 residues. Trimming left V 6 bases short and J 4 bases short, with 10 bases between. The DNA for the CDR3 is TGTGCCAGCAGGGCGGGGCTAGGAAACACCATATATTTT. It codes for CASRAGLGNTIYF.

The chain employs TRBV5-1 and TRBJ1-3, with 7 bases identical to TRBD1. From germline, CDR1 is SGHRS and CDR2 YFSETQ. The V gene end was trimmed by 4 bases and the J gene end by 0 bases; junction bases not matched to a gene: 7. The CDR3 runs 16 residues. Written as DNA, the CDR3 is TGCGCCAGCAGCCTCGGCGACAGGGTCTCTGGAAACACCATATATTTT. It is translated as CASSLGDRVSGNTIYF.

This clone was seen only once. This chain links TRBV18 with TRBJ2-7, with D unclear. This CDR3 contains 14 residues. Per the germline V gene, CDR1 is KGHSH and CDR2 is LQKENI. Trimming stripped 3 bases from V and 3 bases from J, with 12 bases between. CDR3 DNA: TGTGCCAGCTCACCGGGTGCAGCGAGCTACGAGCAGTACTTC. It is translated as CASSPGAASYEQYF.

The chain recombines TRBV19 with TRBJ1-5, with a weak D call TRBD1 (5 bases). The V end was cut by 7 bases, the J end by 1 base, with 20 bases between. CDR3 size: 17 residues. Germline CDR1 LNHDA, CDR2 SQIVND (reference sequence). The CDR3 is CASILREPLGSNQPQHF. The CDR3 DNA reads TGTGCCAGTATCCTCAGGGAACCGCTGGGGAGCAATCAGCCCCAGCATTTT.